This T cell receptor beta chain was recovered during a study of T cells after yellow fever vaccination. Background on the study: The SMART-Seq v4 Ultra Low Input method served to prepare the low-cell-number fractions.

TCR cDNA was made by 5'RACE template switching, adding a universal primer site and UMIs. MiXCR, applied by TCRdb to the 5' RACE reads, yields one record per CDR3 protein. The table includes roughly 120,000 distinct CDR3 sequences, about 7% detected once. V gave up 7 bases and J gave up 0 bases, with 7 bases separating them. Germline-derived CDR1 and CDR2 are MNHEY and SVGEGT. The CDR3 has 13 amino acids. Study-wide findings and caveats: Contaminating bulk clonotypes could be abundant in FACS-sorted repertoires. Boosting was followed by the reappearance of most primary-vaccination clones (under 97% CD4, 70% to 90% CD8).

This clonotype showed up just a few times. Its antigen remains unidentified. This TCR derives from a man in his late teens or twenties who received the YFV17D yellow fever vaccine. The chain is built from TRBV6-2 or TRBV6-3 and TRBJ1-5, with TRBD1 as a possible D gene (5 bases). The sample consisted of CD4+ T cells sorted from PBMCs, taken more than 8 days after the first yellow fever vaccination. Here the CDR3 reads CASTQDSNQPQHF. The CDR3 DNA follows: TGTGCCAGCACACAGGATAGCAATCAGCCCCAGCATTTT.